The 2 T cell receptor beta chains given below trace back to one sample, sequenced in a study of blood T cell repertoires in COVID-19 (dated by TCRdb to about 2020). Receptor libraries were prepared by the immunoSEQ multiplex PCR assay. The source is immuneACCESS, and TCRdb retained only in-frame sequences with V and J called. Part of the clones is not carried over; for the studies checked, unresolved V genes explain less than half of this, and the remainder is unexplained. The sample yields 100,000 to 150,000 clones; approximately 80% were counted once. The ten largest clones add up to more than 20% of the sample. Sample: peripheral blood. The receptors shown here come from a human donor in a cohort sampled during active COVID-19.

This clone was picked up one time. The CDR3 DNA reads as TGTGCCAGCAGTGAACTGGGGGGGTTGAACACTGAAGCTTTCTTT. This translates into CASSELGGLNTEAFF. V gene TRBV2 combines with J gene TRBJ1-1, with D perhaps matching TRBD1 (5 bases). This CDR3 spans 15 amino acids. Germline CDR1 SNHLY, CDR2 FYNNEI. The germline V and J ends were trimmed by 2 bases and 0 bases, with 10 bases remaining between them. Looking up the rest from reference TRBV2 and TRBJ1-1 gives the full variable domain: EPEVTQTPSHQVTQMGQEVILRCVPISNHLYFYWYRQILGQKVEFLVSFYNNEISEKSEIFDDQFSVERPDGSNFTLKIRSTKLEDSAMYFCASSELGGLNTEAFFGQGTRLTVV.

This rearrangement joins TRBV19 to TRBJ2-3; D is undetermined. V lost 3 bases and J 6 bases, leaving 10 bases between the germline ends. This CDR3 contains 13 residues. CDR1 LNHDA and CDR2 SQIVND come from the germline V gene (reference sequence). The CDR3 region has the DNA TGTGCCAGTAGTATGATCAGATCCGATACGCAGTATTTT. Translation gives CASSMIRSDTQYF. The whole variable domain, remainder taken from reference TRBV19 and TRBJ2-3, is DGGITQSPKYLFRKEGQNVTLSCEQNLNHDAMYWYRQDPGQGLRLIYYSQIVNDFQKGDIAEGYSVSREKKESFPLTVTSAQKNPTAFYLCASSMIRSDTQYFGPGTRLTVL.